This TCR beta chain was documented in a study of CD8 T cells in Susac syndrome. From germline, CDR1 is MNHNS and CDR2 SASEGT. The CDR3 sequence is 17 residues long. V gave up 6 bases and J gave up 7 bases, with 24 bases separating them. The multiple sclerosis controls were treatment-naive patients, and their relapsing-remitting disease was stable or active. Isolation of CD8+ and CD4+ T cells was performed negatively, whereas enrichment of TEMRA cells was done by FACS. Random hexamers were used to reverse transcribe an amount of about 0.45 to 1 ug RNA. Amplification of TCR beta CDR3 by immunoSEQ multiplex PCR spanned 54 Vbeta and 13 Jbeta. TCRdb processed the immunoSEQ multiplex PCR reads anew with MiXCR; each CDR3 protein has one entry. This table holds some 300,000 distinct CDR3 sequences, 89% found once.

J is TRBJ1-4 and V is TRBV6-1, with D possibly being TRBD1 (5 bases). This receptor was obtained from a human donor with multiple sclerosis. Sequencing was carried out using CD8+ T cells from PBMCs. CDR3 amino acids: CASSANTVGRPGEKLFF. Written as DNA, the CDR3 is TGTGCCAGCAGCGCTAATACGGTGGGGCGGCCTGGTGAAAAACTGTTTTTT.